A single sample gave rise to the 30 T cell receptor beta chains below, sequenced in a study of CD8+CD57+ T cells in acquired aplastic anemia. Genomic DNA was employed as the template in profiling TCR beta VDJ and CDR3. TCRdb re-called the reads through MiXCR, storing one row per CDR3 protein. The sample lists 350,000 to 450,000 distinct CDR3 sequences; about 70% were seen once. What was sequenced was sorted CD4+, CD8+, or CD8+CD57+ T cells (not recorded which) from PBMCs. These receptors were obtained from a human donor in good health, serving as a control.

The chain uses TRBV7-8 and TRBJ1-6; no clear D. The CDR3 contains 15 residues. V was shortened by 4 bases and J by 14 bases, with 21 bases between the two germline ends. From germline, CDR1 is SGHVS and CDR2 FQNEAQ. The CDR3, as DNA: TGTGCCAGCAGCTCGAGTGGGCATGGGAAGTCGTCCCTCCACTTT. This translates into CASSSSGHGKSSLHF. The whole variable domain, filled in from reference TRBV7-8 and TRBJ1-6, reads GAGVSQSPRYKVAKRGQDVALRCDPISGHVSLFWYQQALGQGPEFLTYFQNEAQLDKSGLPSDRFFAERPEGSVSTLKIQRTQQEDSAVYLCASSSSGHGKSSLHFGNGTRLTVT.

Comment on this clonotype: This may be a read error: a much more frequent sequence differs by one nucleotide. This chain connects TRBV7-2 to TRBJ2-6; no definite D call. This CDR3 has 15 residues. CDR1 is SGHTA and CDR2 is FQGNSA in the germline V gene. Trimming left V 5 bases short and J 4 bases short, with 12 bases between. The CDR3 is CASSPVHPGANVLTF. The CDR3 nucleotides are TGTGCCAGCAGCCCTGTGCATCCCGGGGCCAACGTCCTGACTTTC.

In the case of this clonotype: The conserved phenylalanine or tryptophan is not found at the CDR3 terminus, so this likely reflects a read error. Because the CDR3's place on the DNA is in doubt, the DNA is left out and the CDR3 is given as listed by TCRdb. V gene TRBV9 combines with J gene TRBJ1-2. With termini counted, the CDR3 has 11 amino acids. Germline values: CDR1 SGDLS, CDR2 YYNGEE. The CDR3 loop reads CASRMAEGSTV.

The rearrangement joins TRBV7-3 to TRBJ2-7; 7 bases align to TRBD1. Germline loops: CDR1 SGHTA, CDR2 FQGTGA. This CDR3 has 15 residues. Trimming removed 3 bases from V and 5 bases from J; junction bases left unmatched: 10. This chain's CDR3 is CASSFRDSIINEQYF. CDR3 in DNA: TGTGCCAGCAGCTTTCGGGACAGTATAATTAACGAGCAGTACTTC.

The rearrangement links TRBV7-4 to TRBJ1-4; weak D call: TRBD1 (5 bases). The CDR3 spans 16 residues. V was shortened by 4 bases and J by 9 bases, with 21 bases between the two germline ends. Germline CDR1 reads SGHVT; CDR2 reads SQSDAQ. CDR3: CASSSNFGTRMKKLFF. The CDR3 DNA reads TGTGCCAGCAGCTCAAATTTCGGGACGAGGATGAAAAAACTGTTTTTT.

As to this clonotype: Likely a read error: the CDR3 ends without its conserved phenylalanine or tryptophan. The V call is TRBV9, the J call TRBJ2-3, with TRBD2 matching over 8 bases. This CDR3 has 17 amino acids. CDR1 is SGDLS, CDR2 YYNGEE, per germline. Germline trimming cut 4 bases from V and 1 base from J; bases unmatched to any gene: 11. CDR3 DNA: TGTGCCAGCAGCCAAGAGGGTGCTAGCGGGCGCACAGATACGCAGTATCTT. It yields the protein CASSQEGASGRTDTQYL.

The CDR3 reads CIGSQVGWKETQYF. The DNA of the CDR3 is TGTATCGGCAGCCAAGTCGGTTGGAAAGAGACCCAGTACTTC. The genes are TRBV4-2 and TRBJ2-5; D is undetermined. There are 14 residues in the CDR3. Germline CDR1 and CDR2: LGHNA and YNFKEQ.

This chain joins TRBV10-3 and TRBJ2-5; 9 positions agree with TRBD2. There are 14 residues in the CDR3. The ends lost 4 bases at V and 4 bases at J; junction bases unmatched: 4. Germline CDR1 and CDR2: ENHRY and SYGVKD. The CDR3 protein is CAISAGGGAETQYF. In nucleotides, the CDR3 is TGTGCCATCAGTGCTGGCGGGGGGGCAGAGACCCAGTACTTC.

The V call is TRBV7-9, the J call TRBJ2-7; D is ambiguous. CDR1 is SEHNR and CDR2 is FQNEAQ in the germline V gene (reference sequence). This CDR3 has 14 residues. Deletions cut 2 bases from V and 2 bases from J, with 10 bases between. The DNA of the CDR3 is TGTGCCAGCAGCTTACAATGGACCGCCTACGAGCAGTACTTC. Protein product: CASSLQWTAYEQYF.

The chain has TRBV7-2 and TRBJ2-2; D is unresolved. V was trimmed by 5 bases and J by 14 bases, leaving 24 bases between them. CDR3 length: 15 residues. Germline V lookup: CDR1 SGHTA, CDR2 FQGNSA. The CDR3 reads CASSRPVGKPQDLFF. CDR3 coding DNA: TGTGCCAGCAGCCGGCCAGTCGGTAAGCCCCAGGATCTGTTTTTT.

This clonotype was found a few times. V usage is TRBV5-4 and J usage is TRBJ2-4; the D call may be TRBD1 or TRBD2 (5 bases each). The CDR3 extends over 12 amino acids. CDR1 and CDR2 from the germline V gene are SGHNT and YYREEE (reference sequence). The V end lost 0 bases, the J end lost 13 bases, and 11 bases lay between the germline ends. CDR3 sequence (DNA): TGTGCCAGCAGCTTGGGAGGGGAAAACCAGTACTTC. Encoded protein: CASSLGGENQYF.

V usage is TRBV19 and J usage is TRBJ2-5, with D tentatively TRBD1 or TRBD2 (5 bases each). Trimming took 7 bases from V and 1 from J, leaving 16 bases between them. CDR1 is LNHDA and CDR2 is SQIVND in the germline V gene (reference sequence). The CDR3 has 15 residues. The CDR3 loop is CASKHDWGSQETQYF. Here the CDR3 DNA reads TGTGCCAGTAAGCATGATTGGGGGAGCCAAGAGACCCAGTACTTC.

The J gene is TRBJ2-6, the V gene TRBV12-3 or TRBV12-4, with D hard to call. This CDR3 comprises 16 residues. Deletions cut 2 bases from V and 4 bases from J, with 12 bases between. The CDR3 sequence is CASSLSSGAGANVLTF. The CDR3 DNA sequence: TGTGCCAGCAGTTTATCCTCAGGTGCGGGGGCCAACGTCCTGACTTTC.

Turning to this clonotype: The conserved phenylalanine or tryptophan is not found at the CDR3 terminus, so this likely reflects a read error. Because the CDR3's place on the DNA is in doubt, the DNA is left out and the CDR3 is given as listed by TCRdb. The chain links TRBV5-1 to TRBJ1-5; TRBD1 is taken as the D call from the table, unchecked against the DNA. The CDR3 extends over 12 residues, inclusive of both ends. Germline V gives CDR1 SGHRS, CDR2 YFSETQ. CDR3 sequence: CASSPGDSYGHL.

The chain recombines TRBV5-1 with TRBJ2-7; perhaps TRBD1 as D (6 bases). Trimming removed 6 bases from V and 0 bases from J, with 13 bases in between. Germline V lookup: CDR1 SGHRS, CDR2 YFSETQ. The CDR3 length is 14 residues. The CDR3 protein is CASKMMDSSYEQYF. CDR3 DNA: TGCGCCAGCAAAATGATGGACAGCTCCTACGAGCAGTACTTC.

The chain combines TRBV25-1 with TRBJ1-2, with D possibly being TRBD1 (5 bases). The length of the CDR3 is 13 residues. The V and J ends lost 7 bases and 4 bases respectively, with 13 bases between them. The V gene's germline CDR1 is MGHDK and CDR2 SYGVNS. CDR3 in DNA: TGTGCCAGCATCGAGGATGGGGGCTATGGCTACACCTTC. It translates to CASIEDGGYGYTF.

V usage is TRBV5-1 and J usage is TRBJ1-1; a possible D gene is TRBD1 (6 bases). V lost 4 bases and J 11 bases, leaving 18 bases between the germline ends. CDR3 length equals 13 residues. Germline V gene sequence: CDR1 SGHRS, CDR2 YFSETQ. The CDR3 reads CASSRDIQETAFF. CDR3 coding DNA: TGCGCCAGCAGCAGGGACATCCAAGAGACGGCTTTCTTT.

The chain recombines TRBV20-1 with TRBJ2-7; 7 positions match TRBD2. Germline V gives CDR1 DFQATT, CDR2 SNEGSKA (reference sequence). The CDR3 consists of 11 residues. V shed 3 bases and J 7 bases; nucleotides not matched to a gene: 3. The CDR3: CSARGGGEQYF. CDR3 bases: TGCAGTGCTAGGGGGGGGGGGGAGCAGTACTTC.

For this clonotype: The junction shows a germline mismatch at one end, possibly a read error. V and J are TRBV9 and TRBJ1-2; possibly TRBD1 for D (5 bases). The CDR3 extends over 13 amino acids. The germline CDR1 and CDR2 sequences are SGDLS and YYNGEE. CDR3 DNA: TGTGCCAGCACCTGGACACTAAACGACGGGGACCCCTTC. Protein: CASTWTLNDGDPF.

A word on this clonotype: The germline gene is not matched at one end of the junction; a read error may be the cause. The CDR3 loop reads CASSDLYEQYLGPF. CDR3 DNA: TGTGCCAGCAGCGACCTCTACGAGCAGTACCTCGGGCCGTTT. V and J are TRBV7-9 and TRBJ1-5; D gene uncertain. In germline, CDR1 is SEHNR, CDR2 FQNEAQ (reference sequence). The CDR3 totals 14 residues.

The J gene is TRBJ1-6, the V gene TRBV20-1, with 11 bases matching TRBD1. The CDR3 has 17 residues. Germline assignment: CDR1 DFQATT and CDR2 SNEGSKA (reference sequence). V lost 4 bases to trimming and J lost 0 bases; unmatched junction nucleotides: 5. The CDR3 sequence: CSAMDRGPSSYNSPLHF. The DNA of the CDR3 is TGCAGTGCTATGGACAGGGGGCCCAGCTCCTATAATTCACCCCTCCACTTT.

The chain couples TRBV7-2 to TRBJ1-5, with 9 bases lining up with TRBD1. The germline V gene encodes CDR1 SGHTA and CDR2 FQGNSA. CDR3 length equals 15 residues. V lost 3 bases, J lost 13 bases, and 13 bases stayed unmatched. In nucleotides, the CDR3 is TGTGCCAGCAGCTTGGGAGGACAGGGGTACCACGAGCAGCATTTT. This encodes CASSLGGQGYHEQHF.

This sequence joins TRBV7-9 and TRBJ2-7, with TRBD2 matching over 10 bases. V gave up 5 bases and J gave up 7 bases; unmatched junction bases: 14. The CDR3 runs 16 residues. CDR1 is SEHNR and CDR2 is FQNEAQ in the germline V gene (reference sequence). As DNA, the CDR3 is TGTGCCAGCAGCCCCCCTAGGCTAGCGGGGGTTCAGGAGCAGTACTTC. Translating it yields CASSPPRLAGVQEQYF.

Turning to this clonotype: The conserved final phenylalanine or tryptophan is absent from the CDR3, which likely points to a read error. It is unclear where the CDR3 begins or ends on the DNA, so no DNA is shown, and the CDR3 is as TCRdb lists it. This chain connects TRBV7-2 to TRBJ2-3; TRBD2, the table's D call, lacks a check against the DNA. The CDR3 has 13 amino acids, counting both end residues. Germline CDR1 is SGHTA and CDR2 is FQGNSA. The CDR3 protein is CASSLGYGGGSYE.

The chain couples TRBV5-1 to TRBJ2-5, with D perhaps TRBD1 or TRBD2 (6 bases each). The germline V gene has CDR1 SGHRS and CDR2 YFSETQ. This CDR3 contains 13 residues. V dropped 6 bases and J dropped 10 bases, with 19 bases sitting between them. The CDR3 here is CASTPSGGGGQYF. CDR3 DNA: TGCGCCAGCACTCCCTCAGGTGGAGGGGGCCAGTACTTC.

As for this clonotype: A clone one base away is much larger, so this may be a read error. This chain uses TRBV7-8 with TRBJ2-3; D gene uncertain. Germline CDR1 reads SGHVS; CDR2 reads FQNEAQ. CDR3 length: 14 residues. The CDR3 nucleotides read TGTGTCACCAGCTTACTGGGGAATACGGATACGCAGTATTTT. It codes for CVTSLLGNTDTQYF. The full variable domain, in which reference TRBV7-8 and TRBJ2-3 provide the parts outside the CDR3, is GAGVSQSPRYKVAKRGQDVALRCDPISGHVSLFWYQQALGQGPEFLTYFQNEAQLDKSGLPSDRFFAERPEGSVSTLKIQRTQQEDSAVYLCVTSLLGNTDTQYFGPGTRLTVL.

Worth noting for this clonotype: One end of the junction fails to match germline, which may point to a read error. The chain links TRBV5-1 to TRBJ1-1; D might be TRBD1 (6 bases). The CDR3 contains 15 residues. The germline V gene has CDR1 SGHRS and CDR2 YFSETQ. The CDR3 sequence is CASSLFGRGNTEAFF. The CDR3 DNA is TGTGCCAGCAGTTTATTCGGCAGGGGGAACACTGAAGCTTTCTTT.

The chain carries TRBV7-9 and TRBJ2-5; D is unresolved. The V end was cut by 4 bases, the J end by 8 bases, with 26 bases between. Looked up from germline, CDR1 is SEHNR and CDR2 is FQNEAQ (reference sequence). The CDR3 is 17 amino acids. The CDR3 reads CASSYPKHNYGYTTQYF. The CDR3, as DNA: TGTGCCAGCAGCTATCCGAAACACAACTATGGCTACACCACCCAGTACTTC.

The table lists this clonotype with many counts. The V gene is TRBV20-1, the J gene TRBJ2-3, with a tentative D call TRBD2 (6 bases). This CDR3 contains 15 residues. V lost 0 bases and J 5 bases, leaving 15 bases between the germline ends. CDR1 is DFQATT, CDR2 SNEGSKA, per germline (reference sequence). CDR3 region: CSARDLGGEVDTQYF. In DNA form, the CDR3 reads TGCAGTGCTAGAGATTTGGGAGGTGAAGTAGATACGCAGTATTTT.

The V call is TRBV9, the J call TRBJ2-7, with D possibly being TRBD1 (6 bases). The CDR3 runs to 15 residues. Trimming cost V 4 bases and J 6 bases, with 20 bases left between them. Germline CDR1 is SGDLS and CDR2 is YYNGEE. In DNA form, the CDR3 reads TGTGCCAGCAGCTTAGACAGGACAGAACCTCGCGAGCAGTACTTC. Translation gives CASSLDRTEPREQYF.